The rows below give T cell receptor beta chains drawn from one sample of a study of blood T cell repertoires in COVID-19. The protocol was immunoSEQ multiplex PCR, while the TCRdb copy is restricted to in-frame clones and leaves out a portion. The repertoire has 150,000 to 180,000 clones, approximately 73% of them found once; the top ten carry less than 4.5%. Material: peripheral blood. These receptors were collected from a woman aged 80 or over with acute or convalescent COVID-19. Each CDR3 is given with its conserved first and last residue. A D gene is named only where the DNA matches it firmly. Some rows mark clone size as missing; the rest say once, few, many or name a class of expanded clone.

abundance	v_gene	d_gene	j_gene	CDR3nt	CDR3aa
NA	TRBV9	NA	TRBJ1-3	TGTGCCAGCAGCGTTCTGGACAGCTCTGGAAACACCATATATTTT	CASSVLDSSGNTIYF
NA	TRBV4-3	NA	TRBJ2-1	TGCGCCAGCAGCCAAGACCCGACTTACAATGAGCAGTTCTTC	CASSQDPTYNEQFF
NA	TRBV2	TRBD1	TRBJ2-7	TGTGCCAGCATTGGACAGGGAAGGACTTACGAGCAGTACTTC	CASIGQGRTYEQYF
NA	TRBV19	TRBD2	TRBJ2-2	TGTGCCAGTAGTAGCGGGGGATACACCGGGGAGCTGTTTTTT	CASSSGGYTGELFF
NA	TRBV29-1	NA	TRBJ1-2	TGCAGCGTTGAAGCGCGGGGCGGCTACACCTTC	CSVEARGGYTF
NA	TRBV11-1	TRBD1	TRBJ1-1	TGTGCCAGCAGCTTCCAGGGGGTGTACACTGAAGCTTTCTTT	CASSFQGVYTEAFF
NA	TRBV7-2	NA	TRBJ1-2	TGTGCCAGCAGCTTCCCCGGGACAAGCGGGGCCTACTATGGCTACACCTTC	CASSFPGTSGAYYGYTF
NA	TRBV5-1	TRBD1	TRBJ2-2	TGCGCCAGCAGCTTGCGATCTTGGGGGACAGCGGTTACCGGGGAGCTGTTTTTT	CASSLRSWGTAVTGELFF
few	TRBV27	TRBD1	TRBJ2-5	TGTGCCAGCAGTCCGACAGGGGACCCCCAGTACTTC	CASSPTGDPQYF
NA	TRBV4-2	TRBD2	TRBJ2-7	TGTGCCAGCAGCCAAGATTTCCTAGCGGGAGGGCCCGGCGAGCAGTACTTC	CASSQDFLAGGPGEQYF
few	TRBV6-2/TRBV6-3	TRBD1	TRBJ1-2	TGTGCCAGCAGTTACTCGGCGGGACAGACAAATGGCTACACCTTC	CASSYSAGQTNGYTF
NA	TRBV5-1	NA	TRBJ1-2	TGCGCCAGCAGCTTGGGTTTACAGGGTCGTGGCTACACCTTC	CASSLGLQGRGYTF
NA	TRBV30	NA	TRBJ2-2	TGTGCCTGGAGTAGAACAGGGATCCCCGGGGAGCTGTTTTTT	CAWSRTGIPGELFF
NA	TRBV16	NA	TRBJ1-2	TGTGCCAGCAGCCAAGGGCAGGGAACCTATGGCTACACCTTC	CASSQGQGTYGYTF
NA	TRBV11-2	NA	TRBJ1-4	TGTGCCAGCAGCTTAGCTGGGGGGAAACTGTTTTTT	CASSLAGGKLFF
NA	TRBV5-1	TRBD1	TRBJ1-1	TGCGCCAGCAGCTCGGGACAGGGTTGGACTGAAGCTTTCTTT	CASSSGQGWTEAFF
NA	TRBV6-5	NA	TRBJ1-2	TGTGCCAGCAGCGACTCCTATGGCTACACCTTC	CASSDSYGYTF
NA	TRBV6-6	NA	TRBJ2-1	TGTGCCAGCAAAGCAGGCAATGAGCAGTTCTTC	CASKAGNEQFF
few	TRBV3-1/TRBV3-2	NA	TRBJ1-3	TGTGCCAGCAGCCAAGACACAGTCCGTGGAAACACCATATATTTT	CASSQDTVRGNTIYF
NA	TRBV6-1	NA	TRBJ2-3	TGTGCCAGCAGTGAAAGTCTGGGCAGCACAGATACGCAGTATTTT	CASSESLGSTDTQYF
NA	TRBV3-1/TRBV3-2	NA	TRBJ1-3	TGTGCCAGCAGCCCGGGGGGGACCTCTGGAAACACCATATATTTT	CASSPGGTSGNTIYF
once	TRBV19	NA	TRBJ1-6	TGTGCCAGTAGTGTACCGGGACTTGGCAATTCACCCCTCCACTTT	CASSVPGLGNSPLHF
NA	TRBV19	NA	TRBJ1-5	TGTGCCAGTAGTATCAGCAGGGGACAATATCAGCCCCAGCATTTT	CASSISRGQYQPQHF
NA	TRBV30	NA	TRBJ2-7	TGTGCCTGGAGTTTCCAGGGGCTCGAGCAGTACTTC	CAWSFQGLEQYF
few	TRBV4-1	NA	TRBJ1-2	TGCGCCAGCAGCCAAGAGGCCAGAACCTATGGCTACACCTTC	CASSQEARTYGYTF
NA	TRBV30	NA	TRBJ1-5	TGTGCCTGGAGTGTACAGTTAATGAGGAGGGGTAATCAGCCCCAGCATTTT	CAWSVQLMRRGNQPQHF